The 23 T cell receptor beta chains listed next were all sequenced from one sample in a study of regulatory T cells in long-lasting Graves disease. Time point described: newly diagnosed GD, antithyroid drugs for less than 3 months. Researchers made the TCR library from RNA that was extracted from PBMCs. Combining iRepertoire HTBI primers with Arm-PCR of CDR3 regions, the authors built TCR beta libraries. MiXCR, run by TCRdb on the multiplex PCR reads, gives a single entry per CDR3 protein. The repertoire has around 470,000 distinct CDR3 sequences, around 15% of them found once; the top ten carry approximately 17%. These data were likewise used in another study, on T cells in Graves' hyperthyroidism and ophthalmopathy.

Sample: peripheral blood mononuclear cells (PBMCs), taken at new diagnosis, from a patient treated with antithyroid drugs. These receptors came from a woman aged 45-60 years with Graves disease.

The gene calls are TRBV2 and TRBJ2-2, with TRBD1 identical over 8 bases. With 7 bases clipped from V and 5 bases from J, the junction kept 12 bases outside the gene matches. Germline assignment: CDR1 SNHLY and CDR2 FYNNEI. The CDR3 extends over 16 amino acids. CDR3: CASKLGTGLETGELFF. For the CDR3, the DNA is TGTGCCAGCAAGCTGGGGACAGGACTTGAGACCGGGGAGCTGTTTTTT.

The chain has TRBV9 and TRBJ1-4; TRBD1 matches at 8 bases. From germline, CDR1 is SGDLS and CDR2 YYNGEE. The CDR3 loop spans 15 amino acids. V shed 4 bases and J 6 bases; nucleotides not matched to a gene: 8. The CDR3: CASSSRTGKDEKLFF. The DNA for the CDR3 is TGTGCCAGCAGCTCGCGGACAGGGAAGGATGAAAAACTGTTTTTT.

The table lists this clonotype with many counts. The rearrangement joins TRBV28 to TRBJ1-3, with D hard to call. V shed 6 bases and J shed 10 bases, with 22 bases lying between them. The CDR3 contains 15 residues. Per germline, CDR1 MDHEN and CDR2 SYDVKM. The CDR3 reads CASRPPLGLKQTIYF. The CDR3 region has the DNA TGTGCCAGCAGGCCCCCCTTAGGTCTGAAACAGACCATATATTTT. The full variable domain, rest sourced from reference TRBV28 and TRBJ1-3, is DVKVTQSSRYLVKRTGEKVFLECVQDMDHENMFWYRQDPGLGLRLIYFSYDVKMKEKGDIPEGYSVSREKKERFSLILESASTNQTSMYLCASRPPLGLKQTIYFGEGSWLTVV.

V gene TRBV6-2 or TRBV6-3 combines with J gene TRBJ1-5; D is unclear. The CDR3 extends over 17 amino acids. The V gene lost 0 bases and the J gene lost 0 bases, with 12 bases spanning the gap. CDR1 and CDR2 (germline): MNHEY, SVGEGT. This CDR3 reads CASSYSRPGSSNQPQHF. Written as DNA, the CDR3 is TGTGCCAGCAGTTACTCTAGGCCCGGGTCTAGCAATCAGCCCCAGCATTTT.

Only a few counts were recorded for this clonotype. The rearrangement joins TRBV18 to TRBJ2-2; TRBD1 matches 9 bases. V shed 3 bases, J shed 0 bases, and the junction held 2 bases outside the gene matches. CDR3 size: 16 residues. The germline CDR1 and CDR2 sequences are KGHSH and LQKENI. This chain's CDR3 is CASSPRDRANTGELFF. CDR3 DNA sequence: TGTGCCAGCTCACCCAGGGACAGGGCGAACACCGGGGAGCTGTTTTTT.

This clonotype was counted many times. V usage is TRBV20-1 and J usage is TRBJ2-7, with D tentatively TRBD2 (6 bases). The germline gives CDR1 DFQATT, CDR2 SNEGSKA (reference sequence). V was clipped by 0 bases and J by 0 bases, with 12 bases between them. This CDR3 comprises 15 residues. CDR3 loop: CSARDPAGPSYEQYF. In DNA form, the CDR3 reads TGCAGTGCTAGAGATCCAGCGGGTCCCTCCTACGAGCAGTACTTC.

This clonotype was observed a handful of times. The rearrangement joins TRBV18 to TRBJ2-1; 7 nucleotides line up with TRBD1. Germline values: CDR1 KGHSH, CDR2 LQKENI. J was trimmed by 3 bases and V by 5 bases; bases with no gene match: 7. CDR3 length: 15 amino acids. CDR3 loop: CASSSGQDNYNEQFF. The CDR3 coding sequence is TGTGCCAGCTCATCCGGACAGGACAACTACAATGAGCAGTTCTTC.

This clonotype came up many times. The genes are TRBV27 and TRBJ1-5; maybe TRBD1 (6 bases). The CDR3 has 17 amino acids. Germline loops: CDR1 MNHEY, CDR2 SMNVEV (reference sequence). V dropped 5 bases and J dropped 2 bases, with 19 bases sitting between them. The CDR3 spells CASSTQGGRGGNQPQHF. The CDR3 DNA reads TGTGCCAGCAGTACACAGGGCGGGCGCGGGGGCAATCAGCCCCAGCATTTT.

This clonotype was observed at least ten times. The chain uses TRBV30 and TRBJ1-4, with 11 positions matching TRBD1. CDR3 length: 16 amino acids. The V gene end was trimmed by 2 bases and the J gene end by 2 bases; junction bases not matched to a gene: 4. From germline, CDR1 is GTSNPN and CDR2 SVGIG (reference sequence). In DNA form, the CDR3 reads TGTGCCTGGAGTTTCGGACAGGGGGCCACTAATGAAAAACTGTTTTTT. Residues: CAWSFGQGATNEKLFF.

This clonotype was counted at least ten times. V usage is TRBV28 and J usage is TRBJ2-1, with TRBD1 identical over 9 bases. Germline V gene sequence: CDR1 MDHEN, CDR2 SYDVKM. V lost 6 bases and J lost 13; bases outside the gene matches: 13. CDR3 length: 14 residues. The CDR3 nucleotides read TGTGCCAGCAGCCAAACCGGGACAGGGTACCAACAGTTCTTC. Its translation: CASSQTGTGYQQFF.

This sequence joins TRBV11-2 and TRBJ2-7, with 14 bases that match TRBD2. Looked up from germline, CDR1 is SGHAT and CDR2 is FQNNGV. V was clipped by 1 base and J by 7 bases; unmatched bases: 9. This CDR3 has 17 amino acids. The CDR3 protein is CASSLAGLAGGPREQYF. The CDR3, as DNA: TGTGCCAGCAGCTTAGCCGGACTAGCGGGAGGACCGAGAGAGCAGTACTTC.

This clonotype was counted between two and nine times. The rearrangement links TRBV19 to TRBJ1-5; 10 bases are a match to TRBD1. V was clipped by 5 bases and J by 6 bases; unmatched bases: 4. CDR3 length: 14 residues. Germline lookup yields CDR1 LNHDA and CDR2 SQIVND (reference sequence). The chain's CDR3 is CASSSWDRGQPQHF. The CDR3 DNA follows: TGTGCCAGTAGTTCTTGGGACAGGGGTCAGCCCCAGCATTTT.

Many counts were recorded for this clonotype. The chain uses TRBV20-1 and TRBJ1-2, with 10 bases aligning to TRBD1. The germline CDR1 and CDR2 sequences are DFQATT and SNEGSKA (reference sequence). The CDR3 spans 13 residues. Losses at the gene ends were 6 bases for V and 8 bases for J; bases not matched to a gene: 9. The CDR3 DNA is TGCAGTGCCGCGACAGGGGGCGGGAGAGGCTACACCTTC. The encoded protein is CSAATGGGRGYTF.

The rearrangement links TRBV7-9 to TRBJ2-7; 12 bases align to TRBD2. Losses at the gene ends were 5 bases for V and 4 bases for J; bases not matched to a gene: 9. This CDR3 spans 16 amino acids. Per the germline V gene, CDR1 is SEHNR and CDR2 is FQNEAQ (reference sequence). Here the CDR3 DNA reads TGTGCCAGCAGCCGACCGACTAGCGGGAGTACGTACGAGCAGTACTTC. Protein: CASSRPTSGSTYEQYF. Full variable domain (missing parts from reference TRBV7-9 and TRBJ2-7): DTGVSQNPRHKITKRGQNVTFRCDPISEHNRLYWYRQTLGQGPEFLTYFQNEAQLEKSRLLSDRFSAERPKGSFSTLEIQRTEQGDSAMYLCASSRPTSGSTYEQYFGPGTRLTVT.

The rearrangement joins TRBV11-2 to TRBJ1-1; D is ambiguous. V dropped 5 bases and J dropped 4 bases, with 14 bases sitting between them. The V gene's germline CDR1 is SGHAT and CDR2 FQNNGV. CDR3 length: 14 amino acids. CDR3 region: CASSPTGPSTEAFF. The CDR3 region has the DNA TGTGCCAGCAGCCCCACGGGCCCCTCCACTGAAGCTTTCTTT.

The gene calls are TRBV18 and TRBJ2-1; D is possibly TRBD2 (6 bases). The ends were cut back, 3 bases at V and 2 bases at J, with 11 bases in the middle. The CDR3 loop spans 15 amino acids. Germline-derived CDR1 and CDR2 are KGHSH and LQKENI. The CDR3 sequence is CASSPIAETYNEQFF. The CDR3 region has the DNA TGTGCCAGCTCACCCATAGCGGAAACCTACAATGAGCAGTTCTTC.

This chain connects TRBV14 to TRBJ1-2; D remains unclear. Deletions cut 3 bases from V and 4 bases from J, with 6 bases between. The CDR3 runs 12 residues. Germline V gene lookup returns CDR1 SGHDN and CDR2 FVKESK. The CDR3 coding sequence is TGTGCCAGCAGCCAGAGCAGCTATGGCTACACCTTC. Its protein is CASSQSSYGYTF.

The rearrangement links TRBV5-1 to TRBJ1-2; 8 nucleotides line up with TRBD1. This CDR3 spans 15 amino acids. Germline V gene lookup returns CDR1 SGHRS and CDR2 YFSETQ. V shed 2 bases, J shed 5 bases, and the junction held 8 bases outside the gene matches. CDR3 DNA sequence: TGCGCCAGCAGCTTAACCAGGGGGCCAGTTTATGGCTACACCTTC. It encodes CASSLTRGPVYGYTF.

This clonotype was seen at least ten times. This chain uses TRBV27 with TRBJ2-3, with a tentative D call TRBD1 (6 bases). The CDR3 contains 14 residues. The ends were cut back, 5 bases at V and 2 bases at J, with 11 bases in the middle. The germline CDR1 and CDR2 sequences are MNHEY and SMNVEV (reference sequence). CDR3: CASSMTGLTDTQYF. DNA of the CDR3: TGTGCCAGCAGTATGACAGGACTCACAGATACGCAGTATTTT.

On this clonotype itself: Relative to the germline gene, one junction end is altered; a read error may explain this. The J gene is TRBJ2-1, the V gene TRBV20-1, with 7 positions matching TRBD2. This CDR3 region has 14 residues. From germline, CDR1 is DFQATT and CDR2 SNEGSKA (reference sequence). The chain's CDR3 is CSTRDYRLYNEQFF. The DNA for the CDR3 is TGCAGTACTAGGGACTATCGTCTATACAATGAGCAGTTCTTC.

This clonotype has a count of ten or more. This sequence joins TRBV10-3 and TRBJ1-1; D is perhaps TRBD1 (5 bases). Germline V gene lookup returns CDR1 ENHRY and CDR2 SYGVKD. The CDR3 extends over 13 amino acids. V dropped 6 bases and J dropped 1 base, with 9 bases sitting between them. The CDR3 DNA reads as TGTGCCATCAGCGTGGACAAGAACACTGAAGCTTTCTTT. This sequence encodes CAISVDKNTEAFF.

This clonotype occurred many times. CDR3 region: CASSQIWAGDHEQYF. The CDR3 DNA is TGTGCCAGCAGCCAAATCTGGGCAGGAGACCACGAGCAGTACTTC. This sequence joins TRBV7-2 and TRBJ2-7, with D unclear. Germline V gene data show CDR1 as SGHTA and CDR2 as FQGNSA. The CDR3 contains 15 residues. With 5 bases removed from V and 5 bases from J, the gap between germline ends came to 19 bases.

This clonotype was seen a handful of times. This chain connects TRBV14 to TRBJ2-6, with 7 bases that match TRBD1. The ends lost 5 bases at V and 0 bases at J; junction bases unmatched: 13. Germline CDR1 reads SGHDN; CDR2 reads FVKESK. The CDR3 has 19 amino acids. CDR3 in amino acids: CASSKLRGQLLSGANVLTF. CDR3 DNA sequence: TGTGCCAGCAGCAAACTTCGGGGACAGCTACTCTCTGGGGCCAACGTCCTGACTTTC. The whole variable domain, remainder taken from reference TRBV14 and TRBJ2-6, is EAGVTQFPSHSVIEKGQTVTLRCDPISGHDNLYWYRRVMGKEIKFLLHFVKESKQDESGMPNNRFLAERTGGTYSTLKVQPAELEDSGVYFCASSKLRGQLLSGANVLTFGAGSRLTVL.